This entry lists 31 T cell receptor beta chains sequenced from one sample in a study of a mutant IDH1 vaccine in newly diagnosed glioma. Libraries were prepared by immunoSEQ multiplex PCR; TCRdb keeps only in-frame clonotypes and omits some of them. The sample has tens of thousands of clones, 65% to 85% seen once. What these receptors recognize is not known. Specified time point: week 11, during vaccination. The content of each vaccine dose was 300 ug of mutant IDH1 20-mer peptide, and topical imiquimod accompanied it. Specimen: PBMCs, collected from a glioma patient whose treatment included an IDH1 peptide vaccine. Receptor source: a woman aged 50 to 60 with glioma.

The chain links TRBV4-2 to TRBJ1-1; D not certain. This CDR3 comprises 14 residues. CDR1 is LGHNA and CDR2 is YNFKEQ in the germline V gene. V was clipped by 0 bases and J by 6 bases, with 11 bases between them. The CDR3 DNA follows: TGTGCCAGCAGCCAAGAAAGAGGGTGGGCTGAAGCTTTCTTT. Protein product: CASSQERGWAEAFF.

This chain links TRBV11-2 with TRBJ2-7; no definite D call. The CDR3 runs 12 residues. V lost 0 bases and J lost 7, with 7 bases in between. Germline values: CDR1 SGHAT, CDR2 FQNNGV. CDR3 amino acids: CASSLDVGEQYF. Written as DNA, the CDR3 is TGTGCCAGCAGCTTAGACGTAGGGGAGCAGTACTTC. Filled out from reference TRBV11-2 and TRBJ2-7, the complete variable domain reads EAGVAQSPRYKIIEKRQSVAFWCNPISGHATLYWYQQILGQGPKLLIQFQNNGVVDDSQLPKDRFSAERLKGVDSTLKIQPAKLEDSAVYLCASSLDVGEQYFGPGTRLTVT.

The V and J genes are TRBV2 and TRBJ2-5; a weak D match, TRBD2 (6 bases). CDR3 length: 16 amino acids. The germline V gene has CDR1 SNHLY and CDR2 FYNNEI. The germline V and J ends were trimmed by 6 bases and 2 bases, with 19 bases remaining between them. CDR3 amino acids: CASSNQGLGRQETQYF. The CDR3 DNA is TGTGCCAGCAGCAATCAGGGACTGGGACGTCAAGAGACCCAGTACTTC.

The rearrangement links TRBV5-4 to TRBJ2-7, with D perhaps TRBD2 (6 bases). The germline gives CDR1 SGHNT, CDR2 YYREEE (reference sequence). The CDR3 consists of 14 residues. V lost 3 bases to trimming and J lost 1 base, with 11 bases between them. The CDR3 DNA reads TGTGCCAGCAGCTCGCGGGACTGGTCCTACGAGCAGTACTTC. Residues: CASSSRDWSYEQYF.

This clone has only a few counts. V is TRBV29-1 and J is TRBJ1-1, with 7 nucleotides matching TRBD1. CDR3 size: 12 residues. Unmatched junction bases numbered 7, after V lost 7 bases and J lost 5 bases. CDR1 is SQVTM and CDR2 is ANQGSEA in the germline V gene. The DNA for the CDR3 is TGCAGCGCGTACAGGGGAGGGACTGAAGCTTTCTTT. Amino acids: CSAYRGGTEAFF.

The chain combines TRBV14 with TRBJ2-5; tentatively, D is TRBD2 (6 bases). The ends were cut back, 2 bases at V and 5 bases at J, with 18 bases in the middle. From germline, CDR1 is SGHDN and CDR2 FVKESK. The CDR3 is 16 residues long. As DNA, the CDR3 is TGTGCCAGCAGCCAACGTTCTCCGCGGGGACTGGAGACCCAGTACTTC. Its protein is CASSQRSPRGLETQYF.

The chain uses TRBV27 and TRBJ1-6; D uncertain. V was pared by 4 bases and J by 9 bases, with 7 bases between. Per the germline V gene, CDR1 is MNHEY and CDR2 is SMNVEV (reference sequence). There are 12 residues in the CDR3. The chain's CDR3 is CASSSVGSPLHF. CDR3 DNA sequence: TGTGCCAGCAGTTCGGTCGGTTCACCCCTCCACTTT.

The V gene is TRBV5-1, the J gene TRBJ1-1; a weak D match, TRBD1 (6 bases). The CDR3 is 14 amino acids. Germline loops: CDR1 SGHRS, CDR2 YFSETQ. V lost 6 bases, J lost 3 bases, and 15 bases lay in between. The CDR3, as DNA: TGCGCCAGCACCAAGGGGGGGGGCTACACTGAAGCTTTCTTT. Its protein product is CASTKGGGYTEAFF.

The chain is built from TRBV19 and TRBJ2-5; no clear D gene. The CDR3 is made up of 13 amino acids. The germline CDR1 and CDR2 sequences are LNHDA and SQIVND (reference sequence). V was shortened by 2 bases and J by 5 bases, with 9 bases between the two germline ends. CDR3 amino acids: CASSITLGETQYF. The CDR3 DNA is TGTGCCAGTAGTATAACTTTGGGGGAGACCCAGTACTTC.

This clone was detected only once. V and J are TRBV11-2 and TRBJ2-7; 7 nucleotides line up with TRBD1. This CDR3 has 17 residues. Trimming at V came to 1 base and at J to 4 bases, leaving 13 bases not matched to a gene. CDR1 and CDR2 from the germline V gene are SGHAT and FQNNGV. The CDR3 protein is CASSLVGGAVWVYEQYF. CDR3 nucleotides: TGTGCCAGCAGCTTAGTAGGGGGCGCGGTTTGGGTTTACGAGCAGTACTTC.

As DNA, the CDR3 is TGTGCCAGCAGTTTCTTTAGCGGGGGGGCTGGGGAGACCCAGTACTTC. The encoded protein is CASSFFSGGAGETQYF. The J gene is TRBJ2-5, the V gene TRBV28; TRBD2 matches 11 bases. The V segment lost 3 bases and the J segment 5 bases; nucleotides outside the gene matches: 8. Per germline, CDR1 MDHEN and CDR2 SYDVKM. The CDR3 spans 16 residues.

This rearrangement joins TRBV18 to TRBJ1-4, with 7 bases lining up with TRBD1. The CDR3 contains 14 residues. Losses at the gene ends were 3 bases for V and 8 bases for J; bases not matched to a gene: 6. Germline values: CDR1 KGHSH, CDR2 LQKENI. CDR3 sequence reads: CASSPTEGAEKLFF. Written as DNA, the CDR3 is TGTGCCAGCTCACCTACTGAGGGGGCGGAAAAACTGTTTTTT. The full variable domain, in which reference TRBV18 and TRBJ1-4 provide the parts outside the CDR3, is NAGVMQNPRHLVRRRGQEARLRCSPMKGHSHVYWYRQLPEEGLKFMVYLQKENIIDESGMPKERFSAEFPKEGPSILRIQQVVRGDSAAYFCASSPTEGAEKLFFGSGTQLSVL.

V usage is TRBV2 and J usage is TRBJ1-2; 8 positions agree with TRBD1. V was clipped by 5 bases and J by 3 bases; unmatched bases: 8. Per the germline V gene, CDR1 is SNHLY and CDR2 is FYNNEI. The CDR3 loop spans 15 amino acids. In DNA, the CDR3 is TGTGCCAGCAGTCTCGGACAGGGAGGATACTATGGCTACACCTTC. Amino acid sequence: CASSLGQGGYYGYTF.

This clone was seen only a few times. This chain uses TRBV28 with TRBJ1-5; no clear D gene. CDR1 MDHEN and CDR2 SYDVKM come from the germline V gene. The CDR3 spans 12 residues. Trimming stripped 2 bases from V and 4 bases from J, with 3 bases between. The CDR3 sequence is CASSLINQPQHF. In DNA form, the CDR3 reads TGTGCCAGCAGTTTAATAAATCAGCCCCAGCATTTT.

As regards this clone: Given a much more abundant clone one base away, this may be a read error. This sample also contains other DNA sequences that code for the same CDR3. This chain uses TRBV7-6 with TRBJ1-1; no clear D gene. There are 14 residues in the CDR3. Trimming took 3 bases from V and 5 from J, leaving 13 bases between them. The germline gives CDR1 SGHVS, CDR2 FNYEAQ. CDR3 nucleotide sequence: TGTGCCAGCAGCTTGGCGGGTGGGCAGACTGAAGCTTTCTTT. It codes for CASSLAGGQTEAFF.

The chain employs TRBV4-3 and TRBJ2-3, with TRBD2 as a possible D gene (5 bases). V was cut by 1 base and J by 1 base, with 9 bases left in between. The germline CDR1 and CDR2 sequences are LGHNA and YSLEER. The CDR3 covers 15 residues. This CDR3 is CASSQVHGGTDTQYF. As DNA, the CDR3 is TGCGCCAGCAGCCAAGTCCACGGGGGCACAGATACGCAGTATTTT.

The gene calls are TRBV4-1 and TRBJ2-4; D call uncertain. With 0 bases removed from V and 1 base from J, the gap between germline ends came to 19 bases. From germline, CDR1 is MGHRA and CDR2 YSYEKL. This CDR3 is built from 19 residues. CDR3 region: CASSQEASVPGRAKNIQYF. CDR3 nucleotides: TGCGCCAGCAGCCAAGAAGCATCGGTTCCCGGCAGGGCCAAAAACATTCAGTACTTC.

This clone was detected a few times. The CDR3 DNA is TGTGCCTGGACCCACTCGGGGAATTCACCCCTCCACTTT. It codes for CAWTHSGNSPLHF. This sequence joins TRBV30 and TRBJ1-6; D is ambiguous. Trimming took 4 bases from V and 7 from J, leaving 11 bases between them. CDR3 length: 13 residues. Germline loops: CDR1 GTSNPN, CDR2 SVGIG (reference sequence).

This sequence joins TRBV18 and TRBJ2-1; D gene ambiguous. The V end lost 3 bases, the J end lost 2 bases, and 11 bases lay between the germline ends. This CDR3 has 15 residues. The germline CDR1 and CDR2 sequences are KGHSH and LQKENI. The CDR3 DNA reads TGTGCCAGCTCACCCCCGGACGGCACCTACAATGAGCAGTTCTTC. Its protein product is CASSPPDGTYNEQFF. Drawing the rest from reference TRBV18 and TRBJ2-1, the complete variable domain is NAGVMQNPRHLVRRRGQEARLRCSPMKGHSHVYWYRQLPEEGLKFMVYLQKENIIDESGMPKERFSAEFPKEGPSILRIQQVVRGDSAAYFCASSPPDGTYNEQFFGPGTRLTVL.

V gene TRBV15 combines with J gene TRBJ2-5; no definite D call. Trimming cost V 0 bases and J 5 bases, with 7 bases left between them. Germline V lookup: CDR1 LNHNV, CDR2 YYDKDF (reference sequence). CDR3 length: 13 amino acids. CDR3 nucleotide sequence: TGTGCCACCAGCAGAGATATGCTGGAGACCCAGTACTTC. Protein product: CATSRDMLETQYF.

The chain is built from TRBV7-8 and TRBJ1-2, with no clear D. The germline V gene has CDR1 SGHVS and CDR2 FQNEAQ. Trimming stripped 0 bases from V and 1 base from J, with 6 bases between. This CDR3 comprises 14 residues. CDR3 sequence: CASSLAKVNYGYTF. The CDR3 region has the DNA TGTGCCAGCAGCTTAGCGAAAGTTAACTATGGCTACACCTTC.

The CDR3 DNA reads as TGTGCCTGGAGTTCGGCCAGCAGGGGGCGAGACACTGAAGCTTTCTTT. Amino acids: CAWSSASRGRDTEAFF. The chain carries TRBV30 and TRBJ1-1; 8 bases are shared with TRBD1. V dropped 2 bases and J dropped 3; count of bases not matched to a gene: 11. The CDR3 has 16 residues. Germline CDR1 reads GTSNPN; CDR2 reads SVGIG (reference sequence).

The chain links TRBV15 to TRBJ1-4, with 7 bases aligning to TRBD1. The CDR3 extends over 17 amino acids. The germline V gene encodes CDR1 LNHNV and CDR2 YYDKDF (reference sequence). With V trimmed by 8 bases and J by 3 bases, 15 bases remained unmatched. CDR3 nucleotide sequence: TGTGCCACCCTGGGGGACAGAGAGCTTGCAGCTAATGAAAAACTGTTTTTT. Its protein product is CATLGDRELAANEKLFF.

The chain combines TRBV30 with TRBJ2-7, with a tentative D call TRBD2 (5 bases). V gave up 4 bases and J gave up 12 bases, with 16 bases separating them. The germline V gene has CDR1 GTSNPN and CDR2 SVGIG (reference sequence). CDR3 length equals 11 residues. CDR3 bases: TGTGCCTGGACGGTGAGCGGTATTCTGTACTTC. Its protein product is CAWTVSGILYF.

This chain uses TRBV9 with TRBJ2-7; TRBD1 is a possible D gene (6 bases). CDR3 length: 13 residues. CDR1 and CDR2 (germline): SGDLS, YYNGEE. V shed 4 bases and J shed 8 bases, with 16 bases lying between them. The CDR3 sequence: CASSLTGKGKQYF. The CDR3 DNA reads as TGTGCCAGCAGCCTTACAGGGAAGGGTAAGCAGTACTTC.

The chain uses TRBV6-5 and TRBJ1-2, with 8 bases aligning to TRBD1. Trimming cost V 9 bases and J 4 bases; bases outside gene matches: 7. In germline, CDR1 is MNHEY, CDR2 SVGAGI. This CDR3 has 13 residues. This CDR3 reads CASLGTGLYGYTF. The CDR3 nucleotides read TGTGCCAGTTTAGGGACAGGCCTCTATGGCTACACCTTC.

This sequence joins TRBV27 and TRBJ1-6; D remains ambiguous. Trimming stripped 3 bases from V and 7 bases from J, with 4 bases between. The CDR3 spans 12 residues. The germline gives CDR1 MNHEY, CDR2 SMNVEV (reference sequence). The CDR3, as DNA: TGTGCCAGCAGTTTTAGGAATTCACCCCTCCACTTT. Amino acid sequence: CASSFRNSPLHF.

The chain combines TRBV11-2 with TRBJ2-7; no definite D call. Trimming removed 2 bases from V and 0 bases from J, with 20 bases in between. The germline V gene encodes CDR1 SGHAT and CDR2 FQNNGV. CDR3 length: 18 amino acids. The CDR3 loop is CASSLRDGGRAFSYEQYF. Here the CDR3 DNA reads TGTGCCAGCAGCTTAAGGGATGGCGGAAGGGCCTTCTCCTACGAGCAGTACTTC.

The chain has TRBV2 and TRBJ1-4; D is unresolved. The CDR3 length is 13 residues. Germline V lookup: CDR1 SNHLY, CDR2 FYNNEI. The ends were cut back, 7 bases at V and 6 bases at J, with 12 bases in the middle. The CDR3 spells CASKGNGDEKLFF. As DNA, the CDR3 is TGTGCCAGCAAGGGAAATGGGGATGAAAAACTGTTTTTT. The full variable domain, in which reference TRBV2 and TRBJ1-4 provide the parts outside the CDR3, is EPEVTQTPSHQVTQMGQEVILRCVPISNHLYFYWYRQILGQKVEFLVSFYNNEISEKSEIFDDQFSVERPDGSNFTLKIRSTKLEDSAMYFCASKGNGDEKLFFGSGTQLSVL.

This chain joins TRBV29-1 and TRBJ1-1; 8 bases line up with TRBD1. The CDR3 totals 12 residues. V shed 4 bases and J 8 bases; nucleotides not matched to a gene: 6. The germline CDR1 and CDR2 sequences are SQVTM and ANQGSEA. The CDR3, as DNA: TGCAGCGTTGTGGGATGGACAGGGGAAGCTTTCTTT. Encoded protein: CSVVGWTGEAFF.

This chain connects TRBV19 to TRBJ1-2, with TRBD1 matching 7 bases. In germline, CDR1 is LNHDA, CDR2 SQIVND (reference sequence). After removal of 6 bases from V and 6 bases from J, the junction contained 13 bases not matched to a gene. The CDR3 has 15 residues. CDR3 in DNA: TGTGCCAGTAGCCACCAGGGACAGCCCATCCATGGCTACACCTTC. It codes for CASSHQGQPIHGYTF.